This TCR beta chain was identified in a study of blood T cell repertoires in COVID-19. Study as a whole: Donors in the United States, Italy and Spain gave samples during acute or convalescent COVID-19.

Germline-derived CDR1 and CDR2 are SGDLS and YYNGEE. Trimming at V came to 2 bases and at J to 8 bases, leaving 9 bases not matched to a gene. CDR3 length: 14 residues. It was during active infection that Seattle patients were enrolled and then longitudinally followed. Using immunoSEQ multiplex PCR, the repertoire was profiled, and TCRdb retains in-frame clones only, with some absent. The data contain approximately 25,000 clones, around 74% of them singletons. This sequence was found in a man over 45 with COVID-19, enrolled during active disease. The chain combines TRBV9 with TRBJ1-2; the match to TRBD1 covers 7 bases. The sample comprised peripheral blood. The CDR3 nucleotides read TGTGCCAGCAGCGTTTCCAACAGGGGTGGCGGCTACACCTTC. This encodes CASSVSNRGGGYTF.